Sequencing of this TCR beta chain was carried out in a study of T cell responses to AZD1222 COVID-19 vaccine. The germline gives CDR1 SGHDT, CDR2 YYEEEE. V dropped 1 base and J dropped 9 bases, with 8 bases sitting between them. The CDR3 loop spans 13 amino acids. Clones were sequenced by immunoSEQ multiplex PCR, and TCRdb holds only the in-frame ones, with some missing. Of about 100,000 clones in the sample, about 88% were seen once. Details on this clone: Its specificity is not known.

General study findings and limits: CD4 TCRs associated with vaccination spanned spike, dominating at 160-218 and 743-854. Only a handful of AZD1222 recipients, several in all, had baseline seropositivity. In a largely white British group with more females than males, clonal diversity was possibly underestimated.

The chain links TRBV5-6 to TRBJ1-6, with D hard to call. The source was peripheral blood, collected on day 0 of AZD1222 vaccination. The receptor was isolated from an adult in good health. The CDR3 protein is CASSLSSASPLHF. CDR3 coding DNA: TGTGCCAGCAGCTTGAGTTCTGCTTCACCCCTCCACTTT.